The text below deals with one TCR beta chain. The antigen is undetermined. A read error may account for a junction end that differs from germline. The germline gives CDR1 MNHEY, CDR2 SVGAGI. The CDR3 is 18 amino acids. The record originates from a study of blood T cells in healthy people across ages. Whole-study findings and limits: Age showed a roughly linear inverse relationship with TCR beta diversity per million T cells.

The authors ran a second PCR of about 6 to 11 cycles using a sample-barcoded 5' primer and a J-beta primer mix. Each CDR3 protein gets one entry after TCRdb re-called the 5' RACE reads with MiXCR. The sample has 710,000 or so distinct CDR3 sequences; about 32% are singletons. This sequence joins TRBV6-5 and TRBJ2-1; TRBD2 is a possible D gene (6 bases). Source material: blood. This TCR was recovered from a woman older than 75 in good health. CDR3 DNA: TGTGCCAGCAGTTACGTGGGCGGGGAGCTCACCTTTACCAATGAGCGGTTCTTC. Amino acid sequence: CASSYVGGELTFTNERFF.